This TCR beta chain was sequenced during a study of blood T cell repertoires in COVID-19. TCRdb keeps only in-frame clones here, not all; method: immunoSEQ multiplex PCR. The data contain about 300,000 clones, about 85% of them singletons. The germline gives CDR1 SGHTA, CDR2 FQGNSA. Trimming pared 4 bases from V and 2 bases from J, leaving 21 bases between. The CDR3 has 17 amino acids. This clone was observed a single time. Material: peripheral blood. This clonotype originated in a human donor in a cohort sampled during active COVID-19. This rearrangement joins TRBV7-2 to TRBJ2-7, with a tentative D call TRBD2 (6 bases). The CDR3 DNA reads as TGTGCCAGCAGCTCCCGGGCCGGGCGGGACGCCGCCTACGAGCAGTACTTC. This sequence encodes CASSSRAGRDAAYEQYF.